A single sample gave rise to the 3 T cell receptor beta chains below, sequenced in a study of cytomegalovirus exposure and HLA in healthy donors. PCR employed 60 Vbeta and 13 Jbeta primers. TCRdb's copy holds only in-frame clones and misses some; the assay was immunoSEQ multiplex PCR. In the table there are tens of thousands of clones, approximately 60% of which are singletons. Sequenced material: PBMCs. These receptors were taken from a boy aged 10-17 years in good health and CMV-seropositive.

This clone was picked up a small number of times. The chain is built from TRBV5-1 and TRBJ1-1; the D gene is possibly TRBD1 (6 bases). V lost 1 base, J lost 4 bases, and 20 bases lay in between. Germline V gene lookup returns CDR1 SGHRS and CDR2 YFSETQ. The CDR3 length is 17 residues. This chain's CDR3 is CASSLQGGRGRGTEAFF. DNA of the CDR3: TGCGCCAGCAGCTTGCAAGGGGGTCGGGGTAGGGGCACTGAAGCTTTCTTT. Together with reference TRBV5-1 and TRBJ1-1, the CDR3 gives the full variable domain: KAGVTQTPRYLIKTRGQQVTLSCSPISGHRSVSWYQQTPGQGLQFLFEYFSETQRNKGNFPGRFSGRQFSNSRSEMNVSTLELGDSALYLCASSLQGGRGRGTEAFFGQGTRLTVV.

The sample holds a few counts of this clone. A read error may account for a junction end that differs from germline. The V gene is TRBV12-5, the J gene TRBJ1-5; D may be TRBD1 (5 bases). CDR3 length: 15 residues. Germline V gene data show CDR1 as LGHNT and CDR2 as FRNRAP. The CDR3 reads CASGVGEADNQPQNF. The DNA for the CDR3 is TGTGCTAGTGGTGTGGGGGAGGCCGACAATCAGCCCCAGAATTTT.

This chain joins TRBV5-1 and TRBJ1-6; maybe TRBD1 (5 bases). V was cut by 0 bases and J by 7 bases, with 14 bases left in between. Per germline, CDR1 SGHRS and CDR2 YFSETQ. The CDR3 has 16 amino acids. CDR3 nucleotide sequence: TGCGCCAGCAGCTTGGAGGCCTCGGGGGAGAATTCACCCCTCCACTTT. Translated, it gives CASSLEASGENSPLHF.